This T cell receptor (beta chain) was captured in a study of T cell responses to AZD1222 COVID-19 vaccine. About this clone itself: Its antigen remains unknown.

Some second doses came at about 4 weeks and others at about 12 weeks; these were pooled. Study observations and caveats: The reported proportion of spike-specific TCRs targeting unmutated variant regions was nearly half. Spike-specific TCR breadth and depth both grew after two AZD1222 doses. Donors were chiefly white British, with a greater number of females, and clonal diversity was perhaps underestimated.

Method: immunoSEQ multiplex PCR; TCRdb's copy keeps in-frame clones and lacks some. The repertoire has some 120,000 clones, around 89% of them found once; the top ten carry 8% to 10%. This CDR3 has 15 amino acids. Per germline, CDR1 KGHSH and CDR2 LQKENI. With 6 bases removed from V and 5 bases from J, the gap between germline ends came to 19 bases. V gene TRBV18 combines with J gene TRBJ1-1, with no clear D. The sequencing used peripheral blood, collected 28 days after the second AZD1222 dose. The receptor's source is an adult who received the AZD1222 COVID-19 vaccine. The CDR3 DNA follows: TGTGCCAGCTCTACCTCGGGTTTTAAAGGGACTGAAGCTTTCTTT. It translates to CASSTSGFKGTEAFF.